A selection of T cell receptor beta chains follows, all from one sample in a study of siplizumab effects on memory and regulatory T cells. Assay used: immunoSEQ multiplex PCR; TCRdb lists only in-frame clones, some missing. The data show 90,000 to 95,000 clones, under 95% seen once. Source material: CD8+ T cells sorted from blood. The receptors here all came from a human donor in good health. Each CDR3 is given with its conserved first and last residue. Fields, in order: CDR3 length, J gene, V gene, CDR3 protein.

>15|TRBJ1-2|TRBV4-1
CASSQWDGANYGYTF
>16|TRBJ2-1|TRBV14
CAIAPSWLAGINEQFF
>14|TRBJ2-7|TRBV2
CASSGSIGIYEQYF
>14|TRBJ1-2|TRBV27
CASSSRTGHYGYTF
>14|-|TRBV27
CASSFSGGLYEQYF
>14|TRBJ2-5|TRBV5-1
CASSLVGGWETQYF
>18|TRBJ1-1|TRBV27
CASSPTGVHRLMNTEAFF
>16|TRBJ1-6|TRBV7-6
CASSLGTSSYNSPLHF
>15|TRBJ1-1|TRBV11-2
CASSLGQGSGTEAFF
>14|TRBJ2-2|TRBV5-4
CASSPDTFDGELFF
>17|TRBJ2-3|TRBV11-2
CASSLAGTGGGTDTQYF
>16|TRBJ1-3|TRBV6-5
CASSWSLGGSGNTIYF
>17|TRBJ2-5|TRBV4-3
CASSQGVLGRRGETQYF
>15|TRBJ1-5|TRBV6-1
CASSEARGSVQPQHF
>13|TRBJ1-1|TRBV9
CASSVARGTEAFF
>15|TRBJ2-1|TRBV7-6
CASSLLAIAYNEQFF
>12|TRBJ1-2|TRBV7-9
CASSRDRGRYTF
>15|TRBJ2-7|TRBV4-3
CASSQDRDFGYEQYF
>13|TRBJ2-3|TRBV4-1
CASSQDRSDTQYF
>16|TRBJ2-3|TRBV7-2
CASSLENVFSTDTQYF
>15|TRBJ2-7|TRBV5-8
CASRTTSGATYEQYF
>12|TRBJ1-2|TRBV27
CASSTGGNGYTF
>13|TRBJ2-7|TRBV27
CASSYGESYEQYF
>17|TRBJ2-7|TRBV2
CASSEAGLAGVSYEQYF
>12|TRBJ2-3|TRBV7-6
CASSLPGDTQYF
>13|TRBJ1-2|TRBV4-1
CASSQDSTSGYTF
>11|TRBJ2-1|TRBV9
CASSVTNEQFF
>13|TRBJ2-1|TRBV30
CAWSWVFGNEQFF
>15|TRBJ2-7|TRBV30
CAWSPPGGGSYEQYF
>14|TRBJ1-1|TRBV6-5
CASSYGQKNTEAFF
>12|TRBJ1-2|TRBV29-1
CSVEGQFYGYTF
>13|TRBJ1-1|TRBV30
CAWRDREGAEAFF
>12|TRBJ1-2|TRBV5-6
CASSLGGLGYTF
>16|TRBJ1-2|TRBV7-9
CASSNEIFISNYGYTF
>16|TRBJ2-5|TRBV7-9
CASSLERSEYQETQYF
>15|TRBJ2-1|TRBV19
CASSVPGTNLNEQFF
>17|TRBJ2-3|TRBV11-2
CASSFSAPLAGTDTQYF
>16|TRBJ2-7|TRBV11-2
CASSLNPKTGGGEQYF
>16|TRBJ2-1|TRBV11-3
CASSFSRANPDNEQFF
>11|TRBJ1-1|TRBV4-1
CASSQGPEAFF
>13|TRBJ2-3|TRBV5-4
CASDEKGADTQYF
>12|TRBJ1-1|TRBV5-6
CASSLVGADAFF
>12|TRBJ2-2|TRBV5-5
CASSSTAGELFF
>13|TRBJ2-5|TRBV7-7
CASSFRGGETQYF
>16|TRBJ1-4|TRBV29-1
CSVGSLTGTGNEKLFF
>16|TRBJ2-2|TRBV9
CASSGSGATNTGELFF
>16|TRBJ1-6|TRBV6-6
CASSPIEVVNNSPLHF
>17|TRBJ1-3|TRBV9
CASSLIGEPGPGNTIYF
>15|TRBJ2-3|TRBV6-6
CASRGGAGDPDTQYF
>13|TRBJ2-1|TRBV5-5
CASSTTSYNEQFF
>13|TRBJ1-1|TRBV10-3
CAIREGGNTEAFF
>15|TRBJ2-3|TRBV5-1
CASSLARDSTDTQYF
>15|TRBJ1-2|TRBV6-5
CASSSARGVDYGYTF
>15|TRBJ2-5|TRBV15
CATSRDLGAGETQYF